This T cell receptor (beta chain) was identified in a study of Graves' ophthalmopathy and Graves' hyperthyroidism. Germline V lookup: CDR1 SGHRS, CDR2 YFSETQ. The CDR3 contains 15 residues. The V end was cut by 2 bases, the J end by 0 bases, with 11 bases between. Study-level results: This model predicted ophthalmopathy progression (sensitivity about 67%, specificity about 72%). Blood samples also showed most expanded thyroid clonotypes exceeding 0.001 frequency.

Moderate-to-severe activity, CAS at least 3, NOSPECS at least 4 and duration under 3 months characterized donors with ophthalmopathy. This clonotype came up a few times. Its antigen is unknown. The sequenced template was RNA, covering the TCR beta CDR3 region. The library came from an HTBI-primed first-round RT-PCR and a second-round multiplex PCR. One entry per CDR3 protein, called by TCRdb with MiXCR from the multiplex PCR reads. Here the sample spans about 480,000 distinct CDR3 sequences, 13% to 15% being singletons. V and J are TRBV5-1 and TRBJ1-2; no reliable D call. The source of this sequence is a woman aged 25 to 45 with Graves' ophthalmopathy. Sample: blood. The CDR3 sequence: CASSFSRQANYGYTF. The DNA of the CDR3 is TGCGCCAGCAGCTTCTCCAGGCAGGCTAACTATGGCTACACCTTC.